This entry lists 4 T cell receptor beta chains sequenced from one sample in a study of blood T cells in healthy people across ages. Then a second PCR, running about 6 to 11 cycles, was carried out with a sample-barcoded 5' primer and a J-beta primer mix. TCRdb analysed the 5' RACE reads with MiXCR anew, one entry per CDR3 protein. The sample carries hundreds of thousands of distinct CDR3 sequences, around 38% recorded once. The sequencing sample was made of blood. These receptors were collected from an elderly man in good health.

This clonotype was found a few times. The gene calls are TRBV11-3 and TRBJ2-3; 7 nucleotides match TRBD1. Germline V gene sequence: CDR1 SGHNT, CDR2 YENEEA. V lost 0 bases and J lost 4; bases outside the gene matches: 4. CDR3 length equals 15 residues. Written as DNA, the CDR3 is TGTGCCAGCAGCTTAGATCTACAGGGGTCAGATACGCAGTATTTT. This encodes CASSLDLQGSDTQYF.

This clonotype was found a few times. The rearrangement uses TRBV5-1 and TRBJ2-7; possibly TRBD2 for D (6 bases). The germline CDR1 and CDR2 sequences are SGHRS and YFSETQ. The CDR3 consists of 13 residues. V was clipped by 0 bases and J by 6 bases, with 10 bases between them. DNA of the CDR3: TGCGCCAGCAGCTTGGCCGGGAGAAGCGAGCAGTACTTC. Amino acid sequence: CASSLAGRSEQYF.

V gene TRBV7-2 combines with J gene TRBJ2-1, with unresolved D. This CDR3 is 11 amino acids long. V dropped 6 bases and J dropped 8 bases, with 8 bases sitting between them. Looked up from germline, CDR1 is SGHTA and CDR2 is FQGNSA. The CDR3 sequence is CASRLVDEQFF. In DNA, the CDR3 is TGTGCCAGCAGGTTGGTTGATGAGCAGTTCTTC.

The chain links TRBV10-1 to TRBJ2-7, with D possibly being TRBD2 (5 bases). V was trimmed by 11 bases and J by 1 base, leaving 15 bases between them. The CDR3 totals 13 residues. The germline V gene has CDR1 WNHNN and CDR2 SYGVQD (reference sequence). This chain's CDR3 is CASQDRESYEQYF. In DNA form, the CDR3 reads TGCGCCTCCCAGGATCGGGAATCCTACGAGCAGTACTTC.